This entry features one TCR beta chain sequence. The antigen is not known. These data belong to a study of T cells in Graves' hyperthyroidism and ophthalmopathy. Overall study findings and caveats: In simple terms, a model built on 13 V-J features told ophthalmopathy apart from stable hyperthyroidism.

RNA transcripts were the template for amplifying TCR beta CDR3 regions. When the TCR CDR3 underwent first-round RT-PCR, the HTBI primer set was used. In TCRdb, the multiplex PCR reads were re-called with MiXCR into one record per CDR3 protein. The table records about 520,000 distinct CDR3 sequences, 24% of them present only once. V shed 7 bases and J 1 base; nucleotides not matched to a gene: 6. The length of the CDR3 is 14 residues. Per the germline V gene, CDR1 is SGHRS and CDR2 is YFSETQ. Sequencing input: blood. The V gene is TRBV5-1, the J gene TRBJ1-1; TRBD1 matches 8 bases. This clonotype was sampled from a woman aged 25 to 39 with Graves' ophthalmopathy. This CDR3 reads CASARQGWNTEAFF. The CDR3 nucleotides are TGCGCCAGCGCCAGACAGGGGTGGAACACTGAAGCTTTCTTT.